This T cell receptor beta chain was observed in a study of response to subunit inactivated influenza vaccine. General study findings and limits: T cells newly recruited by each seasonal influenza vaccination are few, the authors suggested.

This clonotype has just a few counts. Antigen unknown. Germline values: CDR1 MNHEY, CDR2 SMNVEV (reference sequence). With V trimmed by 6 bases and J by 8 bases, 5 bases remained unmatched. The length of the CDR3 is 14 residues. Via MiXCR, TCRdb re-called the RT-PCR reads, giving one row per CDR3 protein. This table has approximately 570,000 distinct CDR3 sequences, about 7.6% appearing once. This chain links TRBV27 with TRBJ2-1; 12 nucleotides align to TRBD2. The sample here was PBMCs from blood, taken roughly 24 months after vaccination. This TCR was recovered from a man between 45 and 75 years old who received an inactivated influenza vaccine. The CDR3 is CASRRLAGVDEQFF. The CDR3 DNA reads TGTGCCAGCAGGAGACTAGCGGGAGTCGATGAGCAGTTCTTC.